A single sample is the source of the 22 T cell receptor beta chains below, sequenced in a study of persistence of HIV-infected CD4 T cells. These receptors have no identified antigens. The libraries were made with immunoSEQ version 4 in survey mode. Generated by immunoSEQ multiplex PCR, the TCRdb table keeps only in-frame clones and is missing some. The sample has just over 35,000 clones; 70% to 90% are singletons. Overlapping HIV-1 Gag 15-mer peptides at approximately 0.96 ug per peptide per mL were used. Memory cells lacking CD40L and CD69 with high CD45RO were sorted. Sample: cultured CD4+ T cells from PBMCs, taken from a patient who received antiretroviral therapy. The receptors come from an adult with HIV. The donor label of this sample is uncertain.

J is TRBJ1-4 and V is TRBV3-1 (or the pseudogene TRBV3-2); D may be TRBD1 (5 bases). V was clipped by 0 bases and J by 4 bases, with 18 bases between them. This CDR3 has 18 amino acids. The germline CDR1 and CDR2 sequences are LGHDT and YNNKEL (reference sequence). The CDR3 here is CASSQDLGAGPNNEKLFF. DNA of the CDR3: TGTGCCAGCAGCCAAGACCTCGGGGCGGGACCGAATAATGAAAAACTGTTTTTT.

V and J are TRBV4-2 and TRBJ2-7, with 7 bases fitting TRBD1. The CDR3 contains 15 residues. Losses at the gene ends were 1 base for V and 3 bases for J; bases not matched to a gene: 6. Per germline, CDR1 LGHNA and CDR2 YNFKEQ. CDR3 DNA sequence: TGTGCCAGCAGCCAAGTGGCAGCAGGGGGCTACGAGCAGTACTTC. Translation: CASSQVAAGGYEQYF.

The V and J genes are TRBV5-5 and TRBJ2-3, with D perhaps being TRBD1 or TRBD2 (5 bases each). This CDR3 is 14 amino acids long. V was pared by 6 bases and J by 2 bases, with 13 bases between. Per germline, CDR1 SGHKS and CDR2 YYEKEE (reference sequence). The CDR3 DNA sequence: TGTGCCAGCAACCTTGGGGGTCTCACAGATACGCAGTATTTT. Amino acid sequence: CASNLGGLTDTQYF.

The V call is TRBV9, the J call TRBJ1-1, with TRBD1 matching over 7 bases. J gave up 1 base and V 3 bases, and 3 bases lay outside the gene matches. The CDR3 is made up of 14 amino acids. From germline, CDR1 is SGDLS and CDR2 YYNGEE. The CDR3 loop is CASSARTGNTEAFF. The CDR3 DNA sequence: TGTGCCAGCAGCGCAAGGACAGGGAACACTGAAGCTTTCTTT.

J is TRBJ1-5 and V is TRBV14; weak D call: TRBD1 (5 bases). From germline, CDR1 is SGHDN and CDR2 FVKESK. The V gene lost 0 bases and the J gene lost 8 bases, with 14 bases spanning the gap. The CDR3 spans 15 residues. The CDR3 protein is CASSQEWQGNEPQHF. In DNA, the CDR3 is TGTGCCAGCAGCCAAGAATGGCAGGGTAACGAGCCCCAGCATTTT.

The chain combines TRBV5-1 with TRBJ1-2; D perhaps matches TRBD1 (6 bases). V was shortened by 0 bases and J by 10 bases, with 19 bases between the two germline ends. Germline CDR1 is SGHRS and CDR2 is YFSETQ. CDR3 length: 15 amino acids. CDR3 sequence reads: CASSLVGTGSMPYTF. CDR3 in DNA: TGCGCCAGCAGCTTGGTGGGAACAGGGTCTATGCCCTACACCTTC.

As DNA, the CDR3 is TGTGCCAGCAGCTTACAACAGAATACTGAAGCTTTCTTT. Its translation: CASSLQQNTEAFF. The chain links TRBV11-3 to TRBJ1-1; no firm D call. V lost 2 bases to trimming and J lost 5 bases, with 9 bases between them. This CDR3 region has 13 residues. Germline V gives CDR1 SGHNT, CDR2 YENEEA.

V gene TRBV19 combines with J gene TRBJ2-3, with D possibly TRBD1 on 6 matching bases. The germline CDR1 and CDR2 sequences are LNHDA and SQIVND (reference sequence). The germline V and J ends were trimmed by 4 bases and 6 bases, with 20 bases remaining between them. The CDR3 runs to 16 residues. CDR3 protein: CASSTRTAHFRDTQYF. Written as DNA, the CDR3 is TGTGCCAGTAGTACGCGGACAGCCCATTTTAGGGATACGCAGTATTTT.

V gene TRBV29-1 combines with J gene TRBJ1-1; D might be TRBD1 (5 bases). V dropped 0 bases and J dropped 7 bases, with 12 bases sitting between them. The CDR3 is made up of 13 amino acids. Germline CDR1 reads SQVTM; CDR2 reads ANQGSEA. The CDR3 nucleotides are TGCAGCGTTGAAGAGATAAGGGGTTATGAAGCTTTCTTT. Translating gives CSVEEIRGYEAFF.

The rearrangement joins TRBV28 to TRBJ1-1; 12 bases line up with TRBD1. This CDR3 is 14 amino acids long. With V trimmed by 8 bases and J by 5 bases, 6 bases remained unmatched. Germline-derived CDR1 and CDR2 are MDHEN and SYDVKM. The DNA of the CDR3 is TGTGCCAGCGGGGGGACAGGGGGCTGGACTGAAGCTTTCTTT. Its protein product is CASGGTGGWTEAFF.

V and J are TRBV3-1 (or the pseudogene TRBV3-2) and TRBJ2-1; 8 bases fit TRBD1. This CDR3 comprises 14 residues. Trimming cost V 4 bases and J 5 bases; bases outside gene matches: 4. Germline CDR1 and CDR2: LGHDT and YNNKEL (reference sequence). CDR3 sequence reads: CASSPGTGDNEQFF. The CDR3 DNA sequence: TGTGCCAGCAGCCCAGGGACAGGTGACAATGAGCAGTTCTTC.

This clone came up once. The V call is TRBV4-1, the J call TRBJ2-1, with D possibly TRBD1 on 5 matching bases. The germline V and J ends were trimmed by 4 bases and 6 bases, with 22 bases remaining between them. The CDR3 length is 17 residues. Germline V gene sequence: CDR1 MGHRA, CDR2 YSYEKL. CDR3 region: CASSPESLGAGRNEQFF. The CDR3 nucleotides are TGCGCCAGCAGCCCAGAGAGTCTAGGGGCAGGTCGCAATGAGCAGTTCTTC.

The rearrangement links TRBV5-1 to TRBJ1-1; perhaps TRBD1 as D (5 bases). The CDR3 contains 14 residues. Trimming cost V 7 bases and J 1 base, with 14 bases left between them. Germline CDR1 reads SGHRS; CDR2 reads YFSETQ. This chain's CDR3 is CASRWGEQNTEAFF. CDR3 nucleotides: TGCGCCAGCCGCTGGGGGGAACAGAACACTGAAGCTTTCTTT.

The chain combines TRBV9 with TRBJ2-1; no reliable D call. The CDR3 sequence is 13 residues long. Between the trimmed V and J ends, which lost 4 bases and 5 bases, there was a span of 10 bases. Germline lookup yields CDR1 SGDLS and CDR2 YYNGEE. Here the CDR3 reads CASSPQRNNEQFF. The CDR3 nucleotides are TGTGCCAGCAGCCCTCAGAGGAACAATGAGCAGTTCTTC. Complete variable domain (other parts from reference TRBV9 and TRBJ2-1): DSGVTQTPKHLITATGQRVTLRCSPRSGDLSVYWYQQSLDQGLQFLIQYYNGEERAKGNILERFSAQQFPDLHSELNLSSLELGDSALYFCASSPQRNNEQFFGPGTRLTVL.

The V gene is TRBV2, the J gene TRBJ1-5; no clear D gene. The CDR3 consists of 14 residues. CDR1 and CDR2 from the germline V gene are SNHLY and FYNNEI. Trimming took off 6 bases at V and 9 bases at J, with 18 bases between the two ends. DNA of the CDR3: TGTGCCAGCAGCGAAAGACACGGCGGAACGCCCCAGCATTTT. Amino acids: CASSERHGGTPQHF.

The V call is TRBV2, the J call TRBJ2-7; 9 positions match TRBD2. CDR3 length: 13 amino acids. Germline CDR1 and CDR2: SNHLY and FYNNEI. Germline trimming cut 7 bases from V and 7 bases from J; bases unmatched to any gene: 8. The CDR3 nucleotides read TGTGCCAGCAAGGCGGGGGGGCCGAGGGAGCAGTACTTC. It codes for CASKAGGPREQYF.

CDR3 DNA: TGTGCCAGCACCCCCGAGGGACAGGGGGCGAGCATTCAGTACTTC. This codes for CASTPEGQGASIQYF. The rearrangement uses TRBV28 and TRBJ2-4, with TRBD1 matching over 12 bases. V lost 7 bases to trimming and J lost 9 bases; unmatched junction nucleotides: 10. In germline, CDR1 is MDHEN, CDR2 SYDVKM. This CDR3 is 15 amino acids long. The whole variable domain, remainder taken from reference TRBV28 and TRBJ2-4, is DVKVTQSSRYLVKRTGEKVFLECVQDMDHENMFWYRQDPGLGLRLIYFSYDVKMKEKGDIPEGYSVSREKKERFSLILESASTNQTSMYLCASTPEGQGASIQYFGAGTRLSVL.

This clone has a single count. This chain links TRBV19 with TRBJ1-2; tentatively, D is TRBD1 (5 bases). Germline V gene lookup returns CDR1 LNHDA and CDR2 SQIVND (reference sequence). This CDR3 comprises 12 residues. The V gene lost 5 bases and the J gene lost 5 bases, with 9 bases spanning the gap. The CDR3 bases are TGTGCCAGTAGTCGGGGGAGGTATGGCTACACCTTC. Its protein product is CASSRGRYGYTF.

The gene calls are TRBV7-2 and TRBJ2-5, with 8 bases identical to TRBD1. The CDR3 runs 14 residues. Germline V gene data show CDR1 as SGHTA and CDR2 as FQGNSA. Unmatched junction bases numbered 1, after V lost 1 base and J lost 3 bases. CDR3 protein: CASSLETGEETQYF. The CDR3 DNA follows: TGTGCCAGCAGCTTAGAGACAGGGGAAGAGACCCAGTACTTC.

The genes are TRBV29-1 and TRBJ1-1, with D tentatively TRBD1 (5 bases). V gave up 7 bases and J gave up 1 base, with 10 bases separating them. The CDR3 runs to 12 residues. CDR1 and CDR2 (germline): SQVTM, ANQGSEA. CDR3 nucleotides: TGCAGCGGCAGACAGAGGAACACTGAAGCTTTCTTT. It encodes CSGRQRNTEAFF.

The chain carries TRBV18 and TRBJ2-4; D is undetermined. This CDR3 has 14 amino acids. The ends were cut back, 6 bases at V and 5 bases at J, with 14 bases in the middle. Germline CDR1 is KGHSH and CDR2 is LQKENI. CDR3 sequence: CASSRVSNENIQYF. As DNA, the CDR3 is TGTGCCAGCTCCCGGGTCAGTAACGAAAACATTCAGTACTTC.

The rearrangement joins TRBV15 to TRBJ2-1; D is perhaps TRBD2 (7 bases). With 1 base removed from V and 6 bases from J, the gap between germline ends came to 13 bases. The CDR3 consists of 15 residues. From germline, CDR1 is LNHNV and CDR2 YYDKDF (reference sequence). DNA of the CDR3: TGTGCCACCAGCAGAGCCCGGGGGGCCGGCAATGAGCAGTTCTTC. Protein: CATSRARGAGNEQFF.